The clone carrying this T cell receptor (beta chain) was observed many times. The sample comes from a study of regulatory T cells in long-lasting Graves disease. Time point of the sample: persistent/refractory GD, antithyroid drugs over 5 years with positive TRAb. After RNA was extracted from PBMCs, the TCR library was made from it. iRepertoire HTBI primers and Arm-PCR of CDR3 regions built TCR beta libraries. TCRdb reanalysed the multiplex PCR reads using MiXCR and keeps one entry per CDR3 protein. The sample has 250,000 to 300,000 distinct CDR3 sequences, under 25% seen once. There are 13 residues in the CDR3. Germline loops: CDR1 MDHEN, CDR2 SYDVKM. V was clipped by 6 bases and J by 2 bases; unmatched bases: 3.

This material consisted of peripheral blood mononuclear cells (PBMCs), taken when the disease was refractory, from a patient treated with antithyroid drugs. The receptor comes from a female donor with Graves disease. The rearrangement links TRBV28 to TRBJ1-1; TRBD1 matches 7 bases. The CDR3 region is CASRGTENTEAFF. The DNA for the CDR3 is TGTGCCAGCAGAGGGACAGAAAACACTGAAGCTTTCTTT.